The source of this TCR beta chain is a study of technical replicates of blood from a few donors. Data came from immunoSEQ multiplex PCR; TCRdb stores just in-frame clones and leaves some out. The sample holds under 85,000 clones, more than 85% seen once. Looked up from germline, CDR1 is SGDLS and CDR2 is YYNGEE. The ends were cut back, 3 bases at V and 4 bases at J, with 11 bases in the middle. There are 14 residues in the CDR3. The specimen sequenced was T cells isolated from PBMCs. This TCR came from a human donor in good health. The chain uses TRBV9 and TRBJ1-5; no reliable D call. In DNA, the CDR3 is TGTGCCAGCAGCGCCGGAGTTGGGAATCAGCCCCAGCATTTT. It yields the protein CASSAGVGNQPQHF.